This entry concerns a single T cell receptor beta chain. This specimen comes from a study of blood T cell repertoires in COVID-19. The overall study: The United States, Italy and Spain supplied acute and convalescent COVID-19 samples. PBMCs, B-cell-depleted T cells, or T cells provided the cDNA or gDNA that made up the material.

Germline values: CDR1 DFQATT, CDR2 SNEGSKA (reference sequence). The CDR3 extends over 11 amino acids. The protocol was immunoSEQ multiplex PCR, while the TCRdb copy is restricted to in-frame clones and leaves out a portion. The sample lists roughly 50,000 clones; 91% were seen once. This chain links TRBV20-1 with TRBJ1-1, with a weak D call TRBD1 (6 bases). Source material: peripheral blood. The clonotype originates from a woman aged 55-70 years with active or convalescent COVID-19. CDR3 nucleotides: TGCAGGGGACACATGAACACTGAAGCTTTCTTT. This translates into CRGHMNTEAFF.